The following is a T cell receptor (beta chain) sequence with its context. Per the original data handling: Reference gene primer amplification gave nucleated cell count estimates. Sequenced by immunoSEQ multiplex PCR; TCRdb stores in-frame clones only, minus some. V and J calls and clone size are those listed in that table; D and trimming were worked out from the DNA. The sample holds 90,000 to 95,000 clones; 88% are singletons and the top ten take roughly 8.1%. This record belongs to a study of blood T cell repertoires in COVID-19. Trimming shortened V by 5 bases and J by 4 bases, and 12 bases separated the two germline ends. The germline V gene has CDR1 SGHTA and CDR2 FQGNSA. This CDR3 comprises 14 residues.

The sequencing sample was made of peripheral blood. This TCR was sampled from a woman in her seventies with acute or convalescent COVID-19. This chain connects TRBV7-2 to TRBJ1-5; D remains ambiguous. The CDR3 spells CASSPESGNQPQHF. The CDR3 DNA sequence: TGTGCCAGCAGCCCAGAATCCGGGAATCAGCCCCAGCATTTT.